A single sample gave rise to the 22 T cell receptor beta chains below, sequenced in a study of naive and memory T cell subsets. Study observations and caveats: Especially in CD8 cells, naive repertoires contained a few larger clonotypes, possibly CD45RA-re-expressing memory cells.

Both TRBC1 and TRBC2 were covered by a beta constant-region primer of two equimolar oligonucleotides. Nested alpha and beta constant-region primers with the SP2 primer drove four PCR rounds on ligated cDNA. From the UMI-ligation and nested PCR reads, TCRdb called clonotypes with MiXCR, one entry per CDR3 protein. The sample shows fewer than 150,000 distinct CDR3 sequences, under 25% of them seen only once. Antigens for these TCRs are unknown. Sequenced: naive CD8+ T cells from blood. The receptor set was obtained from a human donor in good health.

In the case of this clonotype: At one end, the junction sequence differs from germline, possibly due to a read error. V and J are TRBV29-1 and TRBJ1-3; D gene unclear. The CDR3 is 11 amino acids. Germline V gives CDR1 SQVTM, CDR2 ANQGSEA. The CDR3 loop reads CSVDWQEKSVF. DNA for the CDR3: TGCAGCGTTGACTGGCAGGAGAAGTCTGTTTTT.

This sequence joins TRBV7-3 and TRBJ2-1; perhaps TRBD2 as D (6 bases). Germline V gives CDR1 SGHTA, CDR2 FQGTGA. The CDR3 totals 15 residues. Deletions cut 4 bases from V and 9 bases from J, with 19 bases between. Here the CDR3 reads CASSWGASGASEQFF. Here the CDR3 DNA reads TGTGCCAGCAGCTGGGGCGCTTCGGGAGCAAGTGAGCAGTTCTTC.

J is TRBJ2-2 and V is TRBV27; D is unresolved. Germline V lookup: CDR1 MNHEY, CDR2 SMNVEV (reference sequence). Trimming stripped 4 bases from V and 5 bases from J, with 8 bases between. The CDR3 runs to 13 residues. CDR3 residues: CASSYSWTGELFF. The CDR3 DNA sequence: TGTGCCAGCAGTTACAGCTGGACCGGGGAGCTGTTTTTT.

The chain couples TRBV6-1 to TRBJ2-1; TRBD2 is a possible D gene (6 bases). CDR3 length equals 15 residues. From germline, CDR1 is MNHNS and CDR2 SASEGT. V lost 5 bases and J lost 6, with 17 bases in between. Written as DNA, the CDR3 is TGTGCCAGCAGTCACCAGGCGGGACCCAGCAATGAGCAGTTCTTC. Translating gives CASSHQAGPSNEQFF.

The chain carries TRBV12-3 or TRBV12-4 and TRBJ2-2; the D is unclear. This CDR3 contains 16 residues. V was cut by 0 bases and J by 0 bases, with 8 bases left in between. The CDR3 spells CASSLAGFANTGELFF. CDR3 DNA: TGTGCCAGCAGTTTAGCGGGATTCGCGAACACCGGGGAGCTGTTTTTT.

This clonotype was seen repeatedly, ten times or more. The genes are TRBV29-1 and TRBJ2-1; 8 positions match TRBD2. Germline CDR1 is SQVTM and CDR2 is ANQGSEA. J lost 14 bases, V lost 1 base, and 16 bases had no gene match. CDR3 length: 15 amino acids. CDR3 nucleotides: TGCAGCGTTGAAGCCCCCAGCGGGAGTCTAGACGTTGAGTTCTTC. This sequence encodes CSVEAPSGSLDVEFF.

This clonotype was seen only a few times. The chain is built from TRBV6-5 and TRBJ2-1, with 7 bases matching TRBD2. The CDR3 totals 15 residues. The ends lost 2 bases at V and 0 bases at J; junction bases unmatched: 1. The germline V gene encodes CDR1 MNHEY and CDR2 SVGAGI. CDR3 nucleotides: TGTGCCAGCAGTTACGGCGGGAGCTCCTACAATGAGCAGTTCTTC. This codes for CASSYGGSSYNEQFF.

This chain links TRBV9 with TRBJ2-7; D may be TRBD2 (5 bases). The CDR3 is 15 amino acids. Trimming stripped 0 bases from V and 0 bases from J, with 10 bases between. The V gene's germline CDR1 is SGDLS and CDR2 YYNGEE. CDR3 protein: CASSVGSGRSYEQYF. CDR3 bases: TGTGCCAGCAGCGTAGGGAGCGGTCGCTCCTACGAGCAGTACTTC.

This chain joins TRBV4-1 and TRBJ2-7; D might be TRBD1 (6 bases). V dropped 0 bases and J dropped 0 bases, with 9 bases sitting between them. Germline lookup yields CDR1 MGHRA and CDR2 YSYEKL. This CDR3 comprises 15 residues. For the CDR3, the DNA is TGCGCCAGCAGCCAAGACCAGACAGGCTCCTACGAGCAGTACTTC. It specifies CASSQDQTGSYEQYF.

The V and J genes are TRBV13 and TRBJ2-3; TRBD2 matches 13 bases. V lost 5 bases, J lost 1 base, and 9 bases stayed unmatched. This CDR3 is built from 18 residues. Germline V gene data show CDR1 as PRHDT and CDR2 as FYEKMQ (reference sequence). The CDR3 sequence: CASSGRTGTSGGTDTQYF. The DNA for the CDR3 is TGTGCCAGCAGCGGGCGGACCGGGACTAGCGGGGGCACAGATACGCAGTATTTT.

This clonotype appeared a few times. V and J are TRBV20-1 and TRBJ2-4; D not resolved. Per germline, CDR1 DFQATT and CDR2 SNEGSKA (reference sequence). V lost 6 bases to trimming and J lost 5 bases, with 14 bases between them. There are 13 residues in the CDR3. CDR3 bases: TGCAGTGCGACGCGGCCGTCAGAAAACATTCAGTACTTC. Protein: CSATRPSENIQYF.

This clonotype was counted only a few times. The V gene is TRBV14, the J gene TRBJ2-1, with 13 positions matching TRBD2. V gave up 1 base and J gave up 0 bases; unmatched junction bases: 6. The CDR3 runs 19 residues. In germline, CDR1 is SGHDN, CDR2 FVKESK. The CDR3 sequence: CASSQGTSGSGPSYNEQFF. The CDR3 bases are TGTGCCAGCAGCCAAGGGACTAGCGGGAGCGGTCCCTCCTACAATGAGCAGTTCTTC.

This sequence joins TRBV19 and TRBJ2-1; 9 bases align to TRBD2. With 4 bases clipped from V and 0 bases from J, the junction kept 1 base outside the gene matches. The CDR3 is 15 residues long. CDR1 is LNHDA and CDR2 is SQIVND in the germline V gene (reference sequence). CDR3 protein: CASSTSGASYNEQFF. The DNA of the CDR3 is TGTGCCAGTAGTACTAGCGGGGCCTCCTACAATGAGCAGTTCTTC.

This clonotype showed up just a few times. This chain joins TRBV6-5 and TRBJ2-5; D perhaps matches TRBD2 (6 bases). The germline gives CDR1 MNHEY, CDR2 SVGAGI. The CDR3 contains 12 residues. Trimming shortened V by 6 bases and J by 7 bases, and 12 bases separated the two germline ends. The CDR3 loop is CASSASDGTQYF. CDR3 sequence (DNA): TGTGCCAGCAGCGCTAGCGATGGGACCCAGTACTTC.

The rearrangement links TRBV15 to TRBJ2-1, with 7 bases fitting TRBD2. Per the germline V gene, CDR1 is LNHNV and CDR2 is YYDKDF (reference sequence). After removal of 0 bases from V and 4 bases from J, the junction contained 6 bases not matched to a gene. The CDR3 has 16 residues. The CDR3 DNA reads TGTGCCACCAGCAGAGATGGGCGGGGGTGGTACAATGAGCAGTTCTTC. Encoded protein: CATSRDGRGWYNEQFF.

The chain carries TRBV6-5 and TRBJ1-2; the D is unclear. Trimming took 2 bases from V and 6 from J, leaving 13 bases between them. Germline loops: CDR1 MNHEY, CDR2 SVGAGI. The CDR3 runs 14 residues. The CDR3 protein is CASSYASGFDGYTF. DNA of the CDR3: TGTGCCAGCAGTTACGCCTCAGGATTCGATGGCTACACCTTC.

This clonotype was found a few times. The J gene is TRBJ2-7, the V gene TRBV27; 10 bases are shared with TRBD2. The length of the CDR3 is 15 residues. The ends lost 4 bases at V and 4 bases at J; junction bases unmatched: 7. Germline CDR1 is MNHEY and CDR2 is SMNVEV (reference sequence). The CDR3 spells CASSSPPGLAYEQYF. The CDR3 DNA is TGTGCCAGCAGTTCCCCCCCGGGACTAGCGTACGAGCAGTACTTC.

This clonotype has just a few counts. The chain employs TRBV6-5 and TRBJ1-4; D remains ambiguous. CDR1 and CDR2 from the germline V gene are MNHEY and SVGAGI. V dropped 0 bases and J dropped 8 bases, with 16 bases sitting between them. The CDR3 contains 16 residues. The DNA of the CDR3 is TGTGCCAGCAGTTACTCTGTCGGGCCTCTCGGCGAAAAACTGTTTTTT. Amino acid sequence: CASSYSVGPLGEKLFF.

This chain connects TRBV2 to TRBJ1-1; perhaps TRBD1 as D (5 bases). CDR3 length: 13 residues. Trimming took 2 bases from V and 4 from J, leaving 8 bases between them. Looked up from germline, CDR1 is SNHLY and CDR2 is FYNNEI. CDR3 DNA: TGTGCCAGCAGTGAATTGGGGGGCACTGAAGCTTTCTTT. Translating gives CASSELGGTEAFF.

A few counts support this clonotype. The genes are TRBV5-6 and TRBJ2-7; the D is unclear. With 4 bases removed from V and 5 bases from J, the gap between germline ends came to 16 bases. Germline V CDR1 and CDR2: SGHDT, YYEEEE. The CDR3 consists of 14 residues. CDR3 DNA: TGTGCCAGCAGCCTGGTGTATCTAGGTAACGAGCAGTACTTC. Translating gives CASSLVYLGNEQYF.

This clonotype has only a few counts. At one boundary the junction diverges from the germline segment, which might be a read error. The CDR3 DNA sequence: TGCGCCAGCAGGCAAGACGCCGGGGCAGACTACGAGCAGTACTTC. The encoded protein is CASRQDAGADYEQYF. V is TRBV4-1 and J is TRBJ2-7; D is perhaps TRBD1 or TRBD2 (5 bases each). Germline V gene sequence: CDR1 MGHRA, CDR2 YSYEKL. The CDR3 is made up of 15 amino acids.

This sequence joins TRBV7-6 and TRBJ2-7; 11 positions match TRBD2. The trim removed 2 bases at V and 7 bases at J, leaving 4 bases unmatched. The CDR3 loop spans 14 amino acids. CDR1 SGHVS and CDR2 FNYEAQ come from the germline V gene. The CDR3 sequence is CASSLRLAGGEQYF. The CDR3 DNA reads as TGTGCCAGCAGCTTAAGGCTAGCGGGAGGTGAGCAGTACTTC. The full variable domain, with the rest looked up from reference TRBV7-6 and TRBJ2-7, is GAGVSQSPRYKVTKRGQDVALRCDPISGHVSLYWYRQALGQGPEFLTYFNYEAQQDKSGLPNDRFSAERPEGSISTLTIQRTEQRDSAMYRCASSLRLAGGEQYFGPGTRLTVT.